This T cell receptor beta chain originates from a study of regulatory T cells in long-lasting Graves disease. Building of the TCR beta libraries involved iRepertoire HTBI primers and Arm-PCR of CDR3 regions. From the multiplex PCR reads, TCRdb called clonotypes with MiXCR, one entry per CDR3 protein. The table has a few hundred thousand distinct CDR3 sequences, about 12% seen once. Time point specified: newly diagnosed GD, antithyroid drugs for less than 3 months. Following extraction of RNA from PBMCs, that RNA was used to make the TCR library. By American Thyroid Association guidelines, Graves' disease was diagnosed in the cohort. This clonotype was observed many times. The data were also submitted as part of a second study, on T cells in Graves' hyperthyroidism and ophthalmopathy. That paper notes: When the TCR CDR3 underwent first-round RT-PCR, the HTBI primer set was used.

The receptor's source is a woman aged 18-30 years with Graves disease. Sequenced here: peripheral blood mononuclear cells (PBMCs), sampled at new diagnosis, from a patient treated with antithyroid drugs.

The chain's CDR3 is CASSSSPGLEQETQYF. DNA of the CDR3: TGTGCCAGCAGCTCCTCACCGGGACTAGAGCAAGAGACCCAGTACTTC. The chain couples TRBV7-9 to TRBJ2-5; TRBD2 matches at 8 bases. Trimming at V came to 4 bases and at J to 2 bases, leaving 9 bases not matched to a gene. Germline CDR1 and CDR2: SEHNR and FQNEAQ (reference sequence). The CDR3 is 16 residues long. Complete variable domain (other parts from reference TRBV7-9 and TRBJ2-5): DTGVSQNPRHKITKRGQNVTFRCDPISEHNRLYWYRQTLGQGPEFLTYFQNEAQLEKSRLLSDRFSAERPKGSFSTLEIQRTEQGDSAMYLCASSSSPGLEQETQYFGPGTRLLVL.